Included here is one T cell receptor (beta chain) sequence, with context. Its antigen remains unknown. 13 Jbeta primers and 60 Vbeta primers were used for the PCR. TCRdb keeps only in-frame clones here, not all; method: immunoSEQ multiplex PCR. In the table there are roughly 80,000 clones, under 80% of which are singletons. This CDR3 spans 14 amino acids. V lost 1 base to trimming and J lost 7 bases, with 12 bases between them. Germline CDR1 SGDLS, CDR2 YYNGEE. These data originate in a study of cytomegalovirus exposure and HLA in healthy donors. Study context: Earlier, roughly 120 million unique TCR beta sequences were recovered from around 200 million T cells by an analysis. General observations from the study: A later analysis, which compared TCR beta chains of equal frequency, found the HLA-associated ones more clonally expanded. A previous analysis found most TCR beta V segments productive roughly 87% or roughly 30% of the time. Follow-up analysis found HLA locus-dependent TCR association rates, highest for DRB1 and lowest for HLA-C.

The chain is built from TRBV9 and TRBJ2-1, with D tentatively TRBD1 (6 bases). Sequenced: PBMCs. The receptor comes from a man aged 60-69 years in good health and CMV-seropositive. Written as DNA, the CDR3 is TGTGCCAGCAGCGTATTGGGGGCGTGGAATGAGCAGTTCTTC. It is translated as CASSVLGAWNEQFF. The complete variable domain, with remaining parts taken from reference TRBV9 and TRBJ2-1, reads DSGVTQTPKHLITATGQRVTLRCSPRSGDLSVYWYQQSLDQGLQFLIQYYNGEERAKGNILERFSAQQFPDLHSELNLSSLELGDSALYFCASSVLGAWNEQFFGPGTRLTVL.